Listed here are 5 T cell receptor beta chains from one sample, sequenced in a study of T cell responses to AZD1222 COVID-19 vaccine. Libraries were prepared by immunoSEQ multiplex PCR; TCRdb keeps only in-frame clonotypes and omits some of them. Of tens of thousands of clones listed, around 90% are singletons. This specimen consisted of peripheral blood, obtained on day 0 of AZD1222 vaccination. The receptor set was obtained from an adult in good health.

This clone has just a few counts. The V call is TRBV2, the J call TRBJ1-2; D not certain. V was pared by 5 bases and J by 8 bases, with 15 bases between. Germline CDR1 SNHLY, CDR2 FYNNEI. CDR3 length: 13 residues. DNA for the CDR3: TGTGCCAGCAGTTTAGGTCCCACGAGGGGCTACACCTTC. This codes for CASSLGPTRGYTF.

The chain uses TRBV2 and TRBJ1-2; D gene uncertain. The CDR3 extends over 14 amino acids. V was trimmed by 5 bases and J by 3 bases, leaving 13 bases between them. Germline CDR1 and CDR2: SNHLY and FYNNEI. The CDR3 region is CASSPNGNDYGYTF. DNA for the CDR3: TGTGCCAGCAGTCCTAACGGTAATGACTATGGCTACACCTTC.

V gene TRBV5-1 combines with J gene TRBJ2-2; D remains unclear. Germline V gene sequence: CDR1 SGHRS, CDR2 YFSETQ. V lost 0 bases and J 5 bases, leaving 14 bases between the germline ends. There are 16 residues in the CDR3. CDR3 DNA: TGCGCCAGCAGCTTGGTTTCGGGTTTTGATACCGGGGAGCTGTTTTTT. Encoded protein: CASSLVSGFDTGELFF.

This clone was seen only once. The V call is TRBV18, the J call TRBJ1-2, with 8 bases matching TRBD1. Germline V lookup: CDR1 KGHSH, CDR2 LQKENI. CDR3 length: 16 amino acids. V was clipped by 3 bases and J by 2 bases; unmatched bases: 8. CDR3 in DNA: TGTGCCAGCTCACCCGGACAGGGAGCAGGAAACTATGGCTACACCTTC. Translation: CASSPGQGAGNYGYTF.

This sequence joins TRBV18 and TRBJ2-7; D possibly uses TRBD1 or TRBD2 (5 bases each). The CDR3 spans 14 residues. V dropped 3 bases and J dropped 0 bases, with 9 bases sitting between them. CDR1 is KGHSH, CDR2 LQKENI, per germline. In DNA form, the CDR3 reads TGTGCCAGCTCACCCCGAGGGGTCTCCTACGAGCAGTACTTC. The encoded protein is CASSPRGVSYEQYF.